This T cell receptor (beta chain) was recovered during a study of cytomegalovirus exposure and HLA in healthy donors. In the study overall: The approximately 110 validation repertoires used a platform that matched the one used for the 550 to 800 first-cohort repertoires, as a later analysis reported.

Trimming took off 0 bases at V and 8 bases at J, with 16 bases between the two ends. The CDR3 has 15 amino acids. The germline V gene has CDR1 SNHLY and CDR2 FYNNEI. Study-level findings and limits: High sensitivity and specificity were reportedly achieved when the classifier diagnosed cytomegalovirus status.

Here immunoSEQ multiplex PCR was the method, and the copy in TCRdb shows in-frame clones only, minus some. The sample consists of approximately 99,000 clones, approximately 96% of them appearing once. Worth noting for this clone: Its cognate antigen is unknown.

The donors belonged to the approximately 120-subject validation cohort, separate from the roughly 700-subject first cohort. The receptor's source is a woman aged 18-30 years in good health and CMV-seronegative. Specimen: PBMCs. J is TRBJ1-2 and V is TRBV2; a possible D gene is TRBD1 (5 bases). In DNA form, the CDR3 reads TGTGCCAGCAGTGAAGCGCTTCCTGGGGGGAACGGCTACACCTTC. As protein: CASSEALPGGNGYTF.